This T cell receptor (beta chain) appears in the sequencing data of a study of CD8+CD57+ T cells in acquired aplastic anemia. Trimming left V 5 bases short and J 4 bases short, with 11 bases between. CDR1 SQVTM and CDR2 ANQGSEA come from the germline V gene. The length of the CDR3 is 12 residues. Study-wide results and caveats: Fewer than 35 shared CD8+ CDR3s appeared highly expressed within patients' immunodominant clones.

Patients chosen for sequencing had shown CD8+CD57+ cell expansion by flow cytometry. Severe acquired aplastic anemia was diagnosed in all patients. About this clonotype: Its specificity is unknown.

The TCR beta profiling, which covered VDJ combination and CDR3 sequence, was carried out using genomic DNA as the template. MiXCR, applied by TCRdb to the reads, yields one record per CDR3 protein. The sample carries 200,000 to 300,000 distinct CDR3 sequences, 65% to 90% recorded once. This TCR derives from a human donor with aplastic anemia. V and J are TRBV29-1 and TRBJ1-1; no definite D call. The source material was sorted CD4+, CD8+, or CD8+CD57+ T cells (not recorded which) from PBMCs. The CDR3 protein is CSVRAGGTEAFF. The CDR3 DNA reads TGCAGCGTTCGGGCGGGAGGCACTGAAGCTTTCTTT.